Here is one TCR beta chain with its context. The sorted-subset replicate PCRs were given 150 to 200 ng DNA, which is tens of thousands of T cell genomes. Here immunoSEQ multiplex PCR was the method, and the copy in TCRdb shows in-frame clones only, minus some. Seen here are about 710,000 clones, roughly 73% observed once, and the top ten hold around 2%. This entry belongs to a study of shared clonotypes between healthy human individuals. Germline-derived CDR1 and CDR2 are SGHTS and YDEGEE. The V and J ends lost 5 bases and 2 bases respectively, with 14 bases between them. This CDR3 comprises 15 residues.

The receptor comes from a woman aged 25 to 39 in good health. V usage is TRBV5-8 and J usage is TRBJ1-5, with D tentatively TRBD1 (6 bases). Sequences were obtained from memory CD4+ T cells sorted from blood. Subset given: CD45RA-negative fraction. The CDR3 DNA sequence: TGTGCCAGCAGGCTCGAAGGGGGTGGCAATCAGCCCCAGCATTTT. Amino acid sequence: CASRLEGGGNQPQHF.